The 8 T cell receptor beta chains below all came from one sample that was sequenced in a study of blood T cells in healthy people across ages. A second about 6 to 12 cycle PCR used barcoded and J-beta primers. TCRdb called the 5' RACE reads again in MiXCR, with one record for every CDR3 protein. The table has fewer than 800,000 distinct CDR3 sequences, over 45% seen once. The sequencing sample was made of blood. Every receptor here comes from a woman aged 55-70 years in good health.

The chain carries TRBV6-5 and TRBJ1-1, with D uncertain. The V gene's germline CDR1 is MNHEY and CDR2 SVGAGI. V dropped 2 bases and J dropped 0 bases, with 10 bases sitting between them. CDR3 size: 15 residues. CDR3 nucleotides: TGTGCCAGCAGTTACCGAGGACTGATGAACACTGAAGCTTTCTTT. Translated: CASSYRGLMNTEAFF.

V gene TRBV4-2 combines with J gene TRBJ2-3; the match to TRBD2 covers 12 bases. J gave up 7 bases and V 1 base, and 3 bases lay outside the gene matches. Germline CDR1 is LGHNA and CDR2 is YNFKEQ. CDR3 length: 15 amino acids. CDR3: CASSQGLAGEYTQYF. The CDR3 coding sequence is TGTGCCAGCAGCCAAGGACTAGCGGGAGAGTATACGCAGTATTTT.

Turning to this clonotype: The junction departs from germline at one end; a sequencing error may be responsible. The J gene is TRBJ2-6, the V gene TRBV15; a weak D match, TRBD1 (5 bases). Per the germline V gene, CDR1 is LNHNV and CDR2 is YYDKDF (reference sequence). The CDR3 contains 17 residues. This CDR3 reads CATGRDQWSSGANVLTF. The CDR3, as DNA: TGTGCCACCGGCAGAGATCAGTGGAGCTCTGGGGCCAACGTTCTGACTTTC.

The DNA for the CDR3 is TGCGCCAGCAGCCGGGACGGCCCTATGGGCTACACCTTC. Encoded protein: CASSRDGPMGYTF. This chain links TRBV4-1 with TRBJ1-2; tentative D call: TRBD1 (5 bases). With 4 bases removed from V and 8 bases from J, the gap between germline ends came to 14 bases. The germline V gene encodes CDR1 MGHRA and CDR2 YSYEKL. The CDR3 covers 13 residues.

This rearrangement joins TRBV16 to TRBJ2-7; possible D gene TRBD1, 5 bases. Between the trimmed V and J ends, which lost 3 bases and 2 bases, there was a span of 11 bases. CDR1 and CDR2 from the germline V gene are KGHSY and FQNENV. CDR3 size: 14 residues. The CDR3 DNA is TGTGCCAGCAGCCATACCAGGGTTCCCTACGAGCAGTACTTC. Protein product: CASSHTRVPYEQYF.

This clonotype was seen ten or more times. CDR3 bases: TGCAGCGTTAAACCAGGGTTTGAGACCCAGTACTTC. Translation: CSVKPGFETQYF. The chain joins TRBV29-1 to TRBJ2-5, with D possibly TRBD1 on 5 matching bases. The V and J ends lost 5 bases and 5 bases respectively, with 12 bases between them. CDR1 SQVTM and CDR2 ANQGSEA come from the germline V gene. There are 12 residues in the CDR3.

The gene calls are TRBV24-1 and TRBJ2-1; tentative D call: TRBD1 (5 bases). Trimming shortened V by 4 bases and J by 0 bases, and 12 bases separated the two germline ends. CDR3 size: 16 residues. Germline CDR1 and CDR2: KGHDR and SFDVKD. CDR3 in DNA: TGTGCCACCAGTGAGCCCTGGGGCGGCTCCTACAATGAGCAGTTCTTC. Amino acids: CATSEPWGGSYNEQFF.

This chain uses TRBV20-1 with TRBJ2-7; D may match TRBD1 or TRBD2 (5 bases each). V shed 6 bases and J shed 0 bases, with 15 bases lying between them. The V gene's germline CDR1 is DFQATT and CDR2 SNEGSKA (reference sequence). The CDR3 sequence is 14 residues long. The CDR3 coding sequence is TGCAGTGCCCTGGGGGTTCGCTTCTCCTACGAGCAGTACTTC. Translating gives CSALGVRFSYEQYF.